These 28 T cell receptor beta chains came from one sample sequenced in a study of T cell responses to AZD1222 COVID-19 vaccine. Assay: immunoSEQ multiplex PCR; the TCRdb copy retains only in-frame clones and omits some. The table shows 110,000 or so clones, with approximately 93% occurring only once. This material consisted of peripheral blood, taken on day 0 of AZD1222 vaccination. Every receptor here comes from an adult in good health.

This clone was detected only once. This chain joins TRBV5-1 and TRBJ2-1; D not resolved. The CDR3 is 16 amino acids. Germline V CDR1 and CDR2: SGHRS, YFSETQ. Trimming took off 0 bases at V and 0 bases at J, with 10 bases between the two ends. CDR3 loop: CASSLGATSSYNEQFF. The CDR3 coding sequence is TGCGCCAGCAGCTTGGGGGCGACGAGCTCCTACAATGAGCAGTTCTTC.

As DNA, the CDR3 is TGTGCCTGGAGCAGGAGCGGCGCAGGACGCGGGATGAACACTGAAGCTTTCTTT. As protein: CAWSRSGAGRGMNTEAFF. This rearrangement joins TRBV30 to TRBJ1-1; D not certain. Germline V CDR1 and CDR2: GTSNPN, SVGIG (reference sequence). Trimming took off 3 bases at V and 0 bases at J, with 23 bases between the two ends. The CDR3 extends over 18 amino acids.

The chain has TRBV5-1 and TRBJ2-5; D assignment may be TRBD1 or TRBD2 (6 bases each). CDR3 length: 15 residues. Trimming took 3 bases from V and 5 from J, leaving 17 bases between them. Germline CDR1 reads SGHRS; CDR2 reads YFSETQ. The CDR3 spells CASSSRGTGRETQYF. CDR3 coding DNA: TGCGCCAGCAGCTCCAGAGGAACAGGGAGGGAGACCCAGTACTTC.

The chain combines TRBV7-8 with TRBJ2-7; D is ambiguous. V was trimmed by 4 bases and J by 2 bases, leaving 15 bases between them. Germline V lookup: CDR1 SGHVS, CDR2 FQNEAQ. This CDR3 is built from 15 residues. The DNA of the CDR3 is TGTGCCAGCAGCTCCCTCTCCACCTTAACCTACGAGCAGTACTTC. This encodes CASSSLSTLTYEQYF.

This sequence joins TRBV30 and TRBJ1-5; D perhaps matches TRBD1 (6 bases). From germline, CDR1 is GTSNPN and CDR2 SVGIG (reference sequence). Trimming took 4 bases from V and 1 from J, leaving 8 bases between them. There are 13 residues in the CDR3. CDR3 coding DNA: TGTGCCTGGACAGGGGCCAGCAATCAGCCCCAGCATTTT. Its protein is CAWTGASNQPQHF. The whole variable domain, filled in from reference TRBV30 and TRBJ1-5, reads SQTIHQWPATLVQPVGSPLSLECTVEGTSNPNLYWYRQAAGRGLQLLFYSVGIGQISSEVPQNLSASRPQDRQFILSSKKLLLSDSGFYLCAWTGASNQPQHFGDGTRLSIL.

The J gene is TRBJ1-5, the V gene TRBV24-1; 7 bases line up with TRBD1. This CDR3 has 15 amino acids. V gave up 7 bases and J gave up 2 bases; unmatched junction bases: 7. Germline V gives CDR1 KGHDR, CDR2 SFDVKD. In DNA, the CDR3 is TGTGCCACCAGCCAGACAGGGATAGGCAATCAGCCCCAGCATTTT. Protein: CATSQTGIGNQPQHF.

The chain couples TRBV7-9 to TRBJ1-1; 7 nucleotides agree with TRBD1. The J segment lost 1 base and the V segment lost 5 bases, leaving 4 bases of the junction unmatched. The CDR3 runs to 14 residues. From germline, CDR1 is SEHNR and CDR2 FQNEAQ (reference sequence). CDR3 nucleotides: TGTGCCAGCAGCGTCGGGACAGAGAACACTGAAGCTTTCTTT. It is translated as CASSVGTENTEAFF. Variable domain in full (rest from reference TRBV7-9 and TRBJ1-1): DTGVSQNPRHKITKRGQNVTFRCDPISEHNRLYWYRQTLGQGPEFLTYFQNEAQLEKSRLLSDRFSAERPKGSFSTLEIQRTEQGDSAMYLCASSVGTENTEAFFGQGTRLTVV.

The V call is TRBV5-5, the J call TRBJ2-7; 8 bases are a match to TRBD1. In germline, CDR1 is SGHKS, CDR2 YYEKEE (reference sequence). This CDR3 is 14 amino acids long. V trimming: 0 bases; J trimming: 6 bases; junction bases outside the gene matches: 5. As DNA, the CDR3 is TGTGCCAGCAGCTTGGCAGGGGGCTTGGGCGAGCAGTACTTC. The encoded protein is CASSLAGGLGEQYF.

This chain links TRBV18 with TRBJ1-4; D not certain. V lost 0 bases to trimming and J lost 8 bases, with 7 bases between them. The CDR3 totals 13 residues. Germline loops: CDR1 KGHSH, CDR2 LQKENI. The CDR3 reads CASSPPFGEKLFF. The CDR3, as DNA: TGTGCCAGCTCACCACCGTTTGGGGAAAAACTGTTTTTT.

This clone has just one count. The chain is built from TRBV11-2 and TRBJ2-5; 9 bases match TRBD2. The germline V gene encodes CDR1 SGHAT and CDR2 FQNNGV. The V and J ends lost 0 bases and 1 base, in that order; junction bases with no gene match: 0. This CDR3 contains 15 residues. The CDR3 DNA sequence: TGTGCCAGCAGCTTAGAACTAGCGGGCCAAGAGACCCAGTACTTC. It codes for CASSLELAGQETQYF. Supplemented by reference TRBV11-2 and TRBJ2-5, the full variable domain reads EAGVAQSPRYKIIEKRQSVAFWCNPISGHATLYWYQQILGQGPKLLIQFQNNGVVDDSQLPKDRFSAERLKGVDSTLKIQPAKLEDSAVYLCASSLELAGQETQYFGPGTRLLVL.

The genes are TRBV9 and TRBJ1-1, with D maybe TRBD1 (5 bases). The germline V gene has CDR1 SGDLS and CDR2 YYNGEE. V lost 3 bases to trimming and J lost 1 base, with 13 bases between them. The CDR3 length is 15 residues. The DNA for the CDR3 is TGTGCCAGCAGCGCCGGGGGTAGATCGAACACTGAAGCTTTCTTT. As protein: CASSAGGRSNTEAFF.

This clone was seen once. CDR3 residues: CASSLRRSPGDTQYF. The CDR3 nucleotides are TGTGCCAGCAGCTTAAGGCGAAGCCCCGGAGATACGCAGTATTTT. The chain recombines TRBV7-8 with TRBJ2-3; D gene unclear. Trimming shortened V by 2 bases and J by 5 bases, and 14 bases separated the two germline ends. The CDR3 sequence is 15 residues long. CDR1 SGHVS and CDR2 FQNEAQ come from the germline V gene.

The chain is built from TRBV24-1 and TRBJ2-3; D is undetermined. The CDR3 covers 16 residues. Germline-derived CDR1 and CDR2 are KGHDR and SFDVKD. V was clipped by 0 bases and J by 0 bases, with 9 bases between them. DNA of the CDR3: TGTGCCACCAGTGATTTGGCCTCTTCTAGCACAGATACGCAGTATTTT. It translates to CATSDLASSSTDTQYF.

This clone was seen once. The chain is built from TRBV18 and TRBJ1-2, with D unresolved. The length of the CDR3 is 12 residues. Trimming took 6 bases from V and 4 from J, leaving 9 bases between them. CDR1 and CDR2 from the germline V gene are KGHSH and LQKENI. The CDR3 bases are TGTGCCAGCTCCCCAGGCGGCTATGGCTACACCTTC. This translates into CASSPGGYGYTF. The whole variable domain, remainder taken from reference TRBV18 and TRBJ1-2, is NAGVMQNPRHLVRRRGQEARLRCSPMKGHSHVYWYRQLPEEGLKFMVYLQKENIIDESGMPKERFSAEFPKEGPSILRIQQVVRGDSAAYFCASSPGGYGYTFGSGTRLTVV.

The chain's CDR3 is CASSKRQGLEQFF. CDR3 coding DNA: TGTGCCAGCAGCAAAAGACAGGGGCTTGAGCAGTTCTTC. The chain uses TRBV6-5 and TRBJ2-1; TRBD1 matches 8 bases. V lost 6 bases and J lost 9; bases outside the gene matches: 7. The CDR3 consists of 13 residues. The germline gives CDR1 MNHEY, CDR2 SVGAGI.

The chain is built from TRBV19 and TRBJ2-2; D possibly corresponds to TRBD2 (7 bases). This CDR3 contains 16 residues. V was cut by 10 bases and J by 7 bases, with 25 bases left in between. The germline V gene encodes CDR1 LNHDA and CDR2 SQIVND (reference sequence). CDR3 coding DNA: TGTGCCACCAGTCGCCTTGGGGGGGCTGTTGGCGGGGAGCTGTTTTTT. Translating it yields CATSRLGGAVGGELFF. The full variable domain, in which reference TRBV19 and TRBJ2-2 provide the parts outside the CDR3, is DGGITQSPKYLFRKEGQNVTLSCEQNLNHDAMYWYRQDPGQGLRLIYYSQIVNDFQKGDIAEGYSVSREKKESFPLTVTSAQKNPTAFYLCATSRLGGAVGGELFFGEGSRLTVL.

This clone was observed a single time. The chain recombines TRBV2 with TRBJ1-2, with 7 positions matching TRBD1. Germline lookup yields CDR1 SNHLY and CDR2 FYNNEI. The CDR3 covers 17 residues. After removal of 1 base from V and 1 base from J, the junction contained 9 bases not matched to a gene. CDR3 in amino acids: CASSEGVWTGGNYGYTF. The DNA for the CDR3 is TGTGCCAGCAGTGAAGGAGTCTGGACAGGAGGTAACTATGGCTACACCTTC.

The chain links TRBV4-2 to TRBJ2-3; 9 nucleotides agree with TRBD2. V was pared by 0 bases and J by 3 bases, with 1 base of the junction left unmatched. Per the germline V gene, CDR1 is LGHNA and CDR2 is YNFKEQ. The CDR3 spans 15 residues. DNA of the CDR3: TGTGCCAGCAGCCAAGAGAGCGGGGGGACAGATACGCAGTATTTT. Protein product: CASSQESGGTDTQYF.

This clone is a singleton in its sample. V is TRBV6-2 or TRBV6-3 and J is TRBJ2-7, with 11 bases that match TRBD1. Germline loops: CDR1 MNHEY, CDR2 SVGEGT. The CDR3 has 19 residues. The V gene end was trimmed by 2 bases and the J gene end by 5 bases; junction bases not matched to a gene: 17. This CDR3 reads CASSYIPRPDRGQKNEQYF. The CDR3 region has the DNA TGTGCCAGCAGTTACATCCCACGACCGGACAGGGGGCAGAAGAACGAGCAGTACTTC.

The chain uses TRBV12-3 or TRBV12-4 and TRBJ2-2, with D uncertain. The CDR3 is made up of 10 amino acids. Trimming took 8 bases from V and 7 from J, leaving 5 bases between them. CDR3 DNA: TGTGCCAGCGGGGACGGGGAGCTGTTTTTT. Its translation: CASGDGELFF.

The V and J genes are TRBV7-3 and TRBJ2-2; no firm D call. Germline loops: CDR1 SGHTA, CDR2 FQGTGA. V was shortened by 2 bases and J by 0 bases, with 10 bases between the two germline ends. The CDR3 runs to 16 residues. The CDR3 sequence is CASSLPLGTNTGELFF. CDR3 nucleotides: TGTGCCAGCAGCTTACCGCTGGGAACGAACACCGGGGAGCTGTTTTTT.

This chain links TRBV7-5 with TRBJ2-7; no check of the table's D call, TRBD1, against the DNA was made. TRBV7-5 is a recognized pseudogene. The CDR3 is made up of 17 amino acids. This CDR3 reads CARSPYGGTGIPYEQYF. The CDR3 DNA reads TGTGCCAGAAGCCCCTATGGCGGGACAGGGATCCCCTACGAGCAGTACTTC.

Here the CDR3 DNA reads TGTGCCTGGACCCAGGGCCCTCTCACTGAAGCTTTCTTT. This encodes CAWTQGPLTEAFF. The chain links TRBV30 to TRBJ1-1; D may be TRBD1 (5 bases). The CDR3 is 13 residues long. Germline V gene sequence: CDR1 GTSNPN, CDR2 SVGIG (reference sequence). V was clipped by 4 bases and J by 4 bases, with 13 bases between them.

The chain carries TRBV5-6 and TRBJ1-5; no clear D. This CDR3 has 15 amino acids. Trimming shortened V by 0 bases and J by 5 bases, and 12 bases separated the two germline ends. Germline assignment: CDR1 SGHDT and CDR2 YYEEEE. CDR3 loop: CASSLGPVIDQPQHF. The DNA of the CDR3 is TGTGCCAGCAGCTTGGGGCCGGTTATCGATCAGCCCCAGCATTTT.

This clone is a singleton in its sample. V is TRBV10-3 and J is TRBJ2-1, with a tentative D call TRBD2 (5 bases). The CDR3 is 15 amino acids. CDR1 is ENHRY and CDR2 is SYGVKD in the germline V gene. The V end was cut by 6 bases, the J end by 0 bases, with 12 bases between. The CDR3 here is CAISALGSSYNEQFF. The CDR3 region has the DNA TGTGCCATCAGCGCCCTAGGGAGCTCCTACAATGAGCAGTTCTTC.

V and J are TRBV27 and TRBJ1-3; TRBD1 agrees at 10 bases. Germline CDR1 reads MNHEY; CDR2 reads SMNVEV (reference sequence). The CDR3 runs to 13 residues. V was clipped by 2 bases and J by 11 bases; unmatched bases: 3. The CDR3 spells CASSLRDRGPIYF. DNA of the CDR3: TGTGCCAGCAGTTTAAGGGACAGGGGTCCCATATATTTT.

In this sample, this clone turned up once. The CDR3 protein is CASSLALTGAGYTF. CDR3 coding DNA: TGTGCCAGCAGCTTAGCCTTAACAGGGGCCGGCTACACCTTC. The chain has TRBV11-2 and TRBJ1-2; TRBD1 aligns across 7 bases. Unmatched junction bases numbered 7, after V lost 1 base and J lost 8 bases. CDR1 is SGHAT, CDR2 FQNNGV, per germline. This CDR3 comprises 14 residues. Full variable domain (outside the CDR3, taken from reference TRBV11-2 and TRBJ1-2): EAGVAQSPRYKIIEKRQSVAFWCNPISGHATLYWYQQILGQGPKLLIQFQNNGVVDDSQLPKDRFSAERLKGVDSTLKIQPAKLEDSAVYLCASSLALTGAGYTFGSGTRLTVV.

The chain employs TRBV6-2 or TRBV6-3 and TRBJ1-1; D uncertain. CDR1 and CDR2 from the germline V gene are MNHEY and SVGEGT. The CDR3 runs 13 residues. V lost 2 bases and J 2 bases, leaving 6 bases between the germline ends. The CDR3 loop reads CASSYLSNTEAFF. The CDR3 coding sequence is TGTGCCAGCAGTTACCTCTCCAACACTGAAGCTTTCTTT.